The source of this T cell receptor beta chain is a study of cytomegalovirus exposure and HLA in healthy donors (dated by TCRdb to about 2017). Looking at the study overall: In an earlier analysis of roughly 590 of the donors, approximately 260 Gb of sequence data and some 120 million unique TCR beta sequences from 150 million to 200 million T cells were reported. About 300 gigabases of sequencing data and 70 million to 85 million unique TCR sequences were included in an early release covering 500 to 750 HLA-typed donors. The genetic ancestry cluster associated with self-reported Caucasian donors included approximately 85% of the approximately 430 genotyped donors. The study was designed to test whether signatures of past pathogen exposure could be identified by cataloging public T cell receptors. Using immunosequencing, the study profiled T cell repertoires from about 620 subjects and related those repertoires to cytomegalovirus serostatus. In addition to the first cohort of about 650 subjects, a separate validation cohort of approximately 130 different subjects was used. High-throughput TCR immunosequencing, statistical association of individual TCRs with disease status, and machine learning were combined to predict cytomegalovirus infection status. In a later analysis, previously published TCR beta repertoires from 600 to 850 donors were re-analyzed and high-resolution HLA genotyping was added so that TCR occurrence patterns could be studied. Rather than drawing on any new phenotypic data, the later analysis identified candidate immune exposures from TCR beta sequences and the way those sequences occurred across donors. In an earlier analysis of several hundred of the donors, high-throughput TCR beta sequencing was used to judge whether each TCR beta V gene segment behaved as functional or pseudogenic. Donor age, sex, ethnicity and CMV serostatus were compiled alongside the repertoire data. A later genetic analysis used genome-wide SNP genotypes for about 55% of the 666 donors, treating that subset as a discovery cohort. Every discovery cohort repertoire had been produced on one sequencing platform. Both class I and class II loci were covered by HLA typing, at four-digit resolution. The number of donors typed differed by locus, with roughly 620-630 for A, B, C, DRB1 and DQB1, roughly 520 for DQA1, approximately 580 for DPA1, and under 490 for DPB1. Because of strong linkage in the cohort, roughly five DR-DQ haplotypes were treated as single units for association and clustering. On average, roughly 250,000 unique TCR beta nucleotide sequences were sequenced per donor among some 430 genotyped donors of the cohort, with roughly 18% of those sequences being non-productive.

CDR1 and CDR2 (MDHEN, SYDVKM) derive from the germline V gene. The CDR3 goes from the cysteine to the phenylalanine over 15 residues. The sequence is cut down to CDR3 DNA, 45 bases in frame from base 1. The germline V end is reduced by 6 bases and the J end by 2 bases; junction bases left unmatched: 5. With respect to this clone: No antigen is known for it. No much larger clonotype is one base removed from it; base qualities were not supplied.

The library relied on the immunoSEQ multiplex PCR assay. For the multiplex PCR, a mixture combining 60 forward primers for TCR Vbeta segments and 13 reverse primers for TCR Jbeta segments was used. A multiplex PCR assay on genomic DNA amplified the CDR3 region of rearranged TCR beta genes. The amplified TCR beta libraries were sequenced on the Illumina HiSeq System as 87-base-pair reads. For the original study's pipeline: Across the 700 or so repertoires, a later analysis counted 80 million or so unique TCR beta chains, roughly 11 million of which were shared by at least two donors. To remove PCR and sequencing errors, raw reads were error-corrected and collapsed into unique sequences using a nearest-neighbor algorithm that merged closely related sequences. V, D and J gene segments were assigned by aligning CDR3 sequences to IMGT reference sequences. For a sequence to be retained, a match of at least six nucleotides to both a V gene segment and a J gene segment was required. Rearrangements were called productive when the CDR3 lacked stop codons and stayed in frame with V and J; all others were non-productive. CDR3 was defined by IMGT convention, running from the second conserved V-encoded cysteine to the conserved J-encoded phenylalanine. In an earlier analysis of roughly 580 of the donors, sequences lacking an unambiguous match to a single V gene segment were excluded. An earlier analysis of a few hundred of the donors called V segments functional above 56.7% productive rearrangements and segregating when the between-donor standard deviation exceeded 5%. A statistical classification framework was developed to diagnose cytomegalovirus status using the catalog of TCR beta chain sequences. V and J gene assignment, in a later analysis, came from comparing TCR nucleotide sequences with IMGT/GENE-DB human TR gene sequences. In a later analysis, CDR3 sequences and most-parsimonious VDJ recombination scenarios were assigned using the TCRdist pipeline. A later analysis defined each TCR beta chain by its CDR3 amino acid sequence plus V-gene family, and excluded reads lacking a unique V-gene family. As a way to deal with suspected cross-contamination and a sequencing artifact, a later analysis dropped roughly 600 nucleotide sequences that were highly shared and had low generation probability. For each public chain, a later analysis derived a clonal expansion index from normalized ranks of inferred template counts within each repertoire. Generation probabilities in a later analysis came from a VDJ recombination model fitted to out-of-frame rearrangements, and those results were checked against IGoR. In a later analysis, TCR-TCR, TCR-HLA and TCR-CMV co-occurrence was scored with hypergeometric tests, and a repertoire-size bias correction was applied to TCR pairs. To estimate false discovery rates, a later analysis permuted the HLA or CMV assignments 20 times. In a later analysis, co-occurring TCRs were grouped using DBSCAN, with TCRdist sequence similarity added in when clustering inside HLA-allele-positive subsets. Repertoires with fewer than 30,000 or more than 120,000 public chains, plus five repertoires with anomalous nucleotide sharing, were excluded from co-occurrence clustering. TCRdb holds this immuneACCESS table with in-frame rearrangements only. Some clones are missing; in checked studies, unresolved V genes explain under half, and the rest has no known cause. V and J calls and clone size are those listed in that table; D and trimming were worked out from the DNA. The sample includes roughly 200,000 clones, with about 83% observed a single time. The top ten clones comprise approximately 2.6% of the sample.

The cohort consisted of 670 or so healthy bone marrow donors. Cohort members were all nominally healthy when sampled, although unrecorded immune exposures were likely present. The donor was CMV seronegative and belonged to the group of roughly 330 seronegative cohort members. A peripheral blood sample was collected from each donor, and TCR beta sequencing was performed on peripheral blood mononuclear cells. Genomic DNA extraction from the blood cell samples was performed with the Qiagen DNeasy Blood Extraction Kit. The full study reports these points: Because counts were too low, about 18 rarely observed V segments, including chromosome 9 orphons, were excluded from the earlier analysis of 587 of the donors. Three of the identified cytomegalovirus-associated TCR beta chains were confirmed in vitro to be specific for cytomegalovirus antigens. A further reported finding was that TCR beta sequences accurately predicted the HLA-A and HLA-B alleles for most subjects in the first cohort. A later genetic analysis associated a missense DCLRE1C variant with V-gene and J-gene trimming of TCR beta chains, and an independent cohort replicated the association. According to a later analysis, most CMV-associated TCR beta chains appeared to be HLA-restricted, and the HLA associations seemed to be driven largely by CMV exposure. The sequencing pipeline was judged likely to have produced a cluster of highly shared sequence variants as a technical artifact. In this cohort, only TCR beta chains were sequenced, and detectable features were limited by the absence of alpha or paired-chain data. Most TCR sequences were seen in very few donors, while some public TCRs were found in many individuals. Several of the top co-occurrence clusters appeared to be linked to parvovirus B19, influenza, CMV and Epstein-Barr virus, according to a later analysis. Because HLA typing was unavailable for some donors at each locus, only the typed subset was used in association tests. In the study, approximately 160 TCR beta chains were listed as associated with cytomegalovirus. Some IMGT-functional V segments, including TRBV6-2 and TRBV6-3, could not be told apart with the 87-base-pair reads, so those segments were excluded. According to a later genetic analysis, donors in an Asian-associated ancestry cluster had fewer N-insertions in productive TCRs than the roughly 670-donor mean. The presence/absence analyses assumed that sequencing depth was roughly uniform across donors, and that assumption may not be true. In a later analysis, TCR association rates were found to vary across HLA loci, with the most associated TCRs seen for DRB1 alleles and the fewest for HLA-C alleles. According to the authors, the approach could potentially be generalized to other disease states and immunological phenotypes. In an earlier analysis of some 500 of the donors, most TCR beta V segments appeared in productive rearrangements about 87% or about 30% of the time, broadly matching IMGT annotations. CMV serostatus was the only immune exposure information available for the cohort. In a later analysis, HLA-associated TCR beta chains were found to be more clonally expanded and to have lower generation probabilities than equally common non-associated chains. Correlated functional status among segregating V segments might reflect linkage disequilibrium, but an unknown experimental factor could not be ruled out. Cytomegalovirus status was reported to be diagnosed by the classifier with high specificity and sensitivity in both the original and validation cohorts. Assigning TCR associations to individual alleles was difficult when HLA alleles, especially DR and DQ, strongly co-occurred. Specific HLA alleles were associated with roughly 16,000 TCR beta sequences at a false discovery rate of 0.05 in a later analysis.

The rearranged chain carries TRBV28 and TRBJ2-1, with TRBD2 matching 9 junction bases. This receptor was identified in a female donor in good health and CMV-seronegative. The specimen was PBMCs. The CDR3 protein: CASSLSGRPYNEQFF. The DNA sequence is TGTGCCAGCAGCCTAAGCGGGAGGCCCTACAATGAGCAGTTCTTC.